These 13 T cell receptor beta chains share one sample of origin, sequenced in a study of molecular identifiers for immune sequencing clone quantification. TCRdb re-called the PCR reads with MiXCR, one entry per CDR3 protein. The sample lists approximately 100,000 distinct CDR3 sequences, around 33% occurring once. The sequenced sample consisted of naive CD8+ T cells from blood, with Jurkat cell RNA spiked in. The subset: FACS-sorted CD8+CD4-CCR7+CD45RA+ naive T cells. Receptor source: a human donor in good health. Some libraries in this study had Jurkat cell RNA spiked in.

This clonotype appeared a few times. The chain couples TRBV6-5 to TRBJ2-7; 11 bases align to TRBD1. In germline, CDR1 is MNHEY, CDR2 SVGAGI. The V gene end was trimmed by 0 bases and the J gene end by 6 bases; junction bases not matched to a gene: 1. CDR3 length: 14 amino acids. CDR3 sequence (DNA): TGTGCCAGCAGTTACTCGGGGACAGGGGGCGAGCAGTACTTC. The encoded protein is CASSYSGTGGEQYF.

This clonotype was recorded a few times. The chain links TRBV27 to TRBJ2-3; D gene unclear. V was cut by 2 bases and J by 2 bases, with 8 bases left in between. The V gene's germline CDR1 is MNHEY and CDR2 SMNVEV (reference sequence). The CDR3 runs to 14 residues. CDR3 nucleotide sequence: TGTGCCAGCAGTTTAACCTTGCCCACAGATACGCAGTATTTT. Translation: CASSLTLPTDTQYF.

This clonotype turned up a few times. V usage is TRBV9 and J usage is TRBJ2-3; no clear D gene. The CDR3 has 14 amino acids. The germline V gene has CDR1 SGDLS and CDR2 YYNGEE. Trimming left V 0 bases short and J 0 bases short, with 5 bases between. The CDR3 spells CASSVGGSTDTQYF. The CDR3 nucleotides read TGTGCCAGCAGCGTAGGGGGTAGCACAGATACGCAGTATTTT.

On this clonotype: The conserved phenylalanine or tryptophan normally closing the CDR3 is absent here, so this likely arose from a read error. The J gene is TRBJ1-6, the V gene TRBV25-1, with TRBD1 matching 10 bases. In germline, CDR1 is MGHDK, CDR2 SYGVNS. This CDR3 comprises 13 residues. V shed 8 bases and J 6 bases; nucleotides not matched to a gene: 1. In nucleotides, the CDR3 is TGTGCCAGCCGGGACAGGGGTAATTCACCCCTCCACTAT. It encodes CASRDRGNSPLHY.

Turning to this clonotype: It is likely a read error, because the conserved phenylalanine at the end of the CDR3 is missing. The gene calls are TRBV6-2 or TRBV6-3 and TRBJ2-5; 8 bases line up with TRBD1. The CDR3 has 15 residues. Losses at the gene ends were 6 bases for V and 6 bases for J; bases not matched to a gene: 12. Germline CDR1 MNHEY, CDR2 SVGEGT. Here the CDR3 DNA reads TGTGCCAGCAGGGATATACGGACAGGGTCCCAGACCCAGTACCTC. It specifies CASRDIRTGSQTQYL.

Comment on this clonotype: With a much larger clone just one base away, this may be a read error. CDR3 loop: CASSQFVGSTETQYF. CDR3 nucleotides: TGTGCCAGCAGCCAATTTGTTGGGTCCACAGAAACGCAGTATTTT. The chain carries TRBV7-8 and TRBJ2-3; unclear D gene. This CDR3 has 15 amino acids. From germline, CDR1 is SGHVS and CDR2 FQNEAQ.

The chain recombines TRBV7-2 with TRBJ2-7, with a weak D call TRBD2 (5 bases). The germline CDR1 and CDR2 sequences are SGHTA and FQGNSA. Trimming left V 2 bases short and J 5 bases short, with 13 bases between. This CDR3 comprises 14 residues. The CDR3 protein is CASSLQADSNEQYF. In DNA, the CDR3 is TGTGCCAGCAGCTTACAAGCGGATTCCAACGAGCAGTACTTC.

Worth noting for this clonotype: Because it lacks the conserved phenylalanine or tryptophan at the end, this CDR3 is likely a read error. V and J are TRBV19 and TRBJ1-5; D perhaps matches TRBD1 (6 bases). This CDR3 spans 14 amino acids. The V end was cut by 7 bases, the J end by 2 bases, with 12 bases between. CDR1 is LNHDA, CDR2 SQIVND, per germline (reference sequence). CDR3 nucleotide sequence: TGTGCCAGTACCCCCTCAGGGGGCAATCAGCCCCAGCATCTT. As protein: CASTPSGGNQPQHL.

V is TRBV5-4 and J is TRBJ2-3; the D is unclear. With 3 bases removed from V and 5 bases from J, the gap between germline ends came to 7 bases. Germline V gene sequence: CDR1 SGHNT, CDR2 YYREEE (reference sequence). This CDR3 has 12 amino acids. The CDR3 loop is CASSSLEDTQYF. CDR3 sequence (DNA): TGTGCCAGCAGCTCCTTAGAAGATACGCAGTATTTT.

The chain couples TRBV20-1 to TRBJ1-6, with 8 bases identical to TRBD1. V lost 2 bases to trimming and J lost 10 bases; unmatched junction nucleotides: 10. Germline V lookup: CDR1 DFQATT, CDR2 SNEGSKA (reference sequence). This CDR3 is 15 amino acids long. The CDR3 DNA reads TGCAGTGCTAGATTCGCGGACAGGGAGGTCTCACCCCTCCACTTT. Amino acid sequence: CSARFADREVSPLHF.

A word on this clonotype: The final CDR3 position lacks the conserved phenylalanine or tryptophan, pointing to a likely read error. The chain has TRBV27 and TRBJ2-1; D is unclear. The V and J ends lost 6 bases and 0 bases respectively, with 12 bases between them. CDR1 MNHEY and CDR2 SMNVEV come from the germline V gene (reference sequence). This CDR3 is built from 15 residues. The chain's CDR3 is CASRRSWSSYNEQFI. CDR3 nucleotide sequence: TGTGCCAGCAGGCGGAGTTGGAGCTCCTACAATGAGCAGTTCATC.

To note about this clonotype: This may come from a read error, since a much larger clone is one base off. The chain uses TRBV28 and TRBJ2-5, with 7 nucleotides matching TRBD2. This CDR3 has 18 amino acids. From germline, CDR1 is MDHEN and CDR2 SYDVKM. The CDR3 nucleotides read TGTGCCAGCAGCTCTTCTAGCGGCAACGACCTGTACCAAGAGCCCCAGTACTTC. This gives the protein CASSSSSGNDLYQEPQYF.

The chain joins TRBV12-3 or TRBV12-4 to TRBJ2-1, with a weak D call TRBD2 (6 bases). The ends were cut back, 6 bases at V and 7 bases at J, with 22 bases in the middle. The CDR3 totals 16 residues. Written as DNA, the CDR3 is TGTGCCAGCAGGCCGCCTAGCGTCGGCCCTTTTAATGAGCAGTTCTTC. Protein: CASRPPSVGPFNEQFF.